This is a list of T cell receptor beta chains from one sample in a study of shared clonotypes between healthy human individuals. The protocol was immunoSEQ multiplex PCR, while the TCRdb copy is restricted to in-frame clones and leaves out a portion. The sample lists around 750,000 clones, roughly 70% occurring once. The material sequenced was memory CD4+ T cells sorted from blood. The receptors stem from a woman aged 30 to 39 in good health. Each CDR3 is given with its conserved first and last residue. The D gene is left open where the match is weak. A clone size is listed for some rows: how often the clone was seen (once, few, many), or a class if it is expanded.

>TRBV7-2|.|TRBJ2-5|.
TGTGCCAGCAGCTTAAACGCCCTAAGTGGGGAGACCCAGTACTTC
CASSLNALSGETQYF
>TRBV5-1|.|TRBJ2-5|.
TGCGCCAGCAGCTCCCGGGAACGGAGACAAGAGACCCAGTACTTC
CASSSRERRQETQYF
>TRBV11-3|.|TRBJ2-3|.
TGTGCCAGCAGCTTCTCACTAGGGGATACGCAGTATTTT
CASSFSLGDTQYF
>TRBV25-1|.|TRBJ2-1|TRBD1
TGTGCCAGCAGTGAACGACAGGGGGCTTCCAAGAATGAGCAGTTCTTC
CASSERQGASKNEQFF
>TRBV2|once|TRBJ2-2|TRBD1
TGTGCCAGCACGACGACAGGGGGGGGGACCGGGGAGCTGTTTTTT
CASTTTGGGTGELFF
>TRBV10-2|.|TRBJ2-7|TRBD2
TGCGCCAGCAGTGAGTCGATAGCGGGAGGCCCTCCCTACGAGCAGTACTTC
CASSESIAGGPPYEQYF
>TRBV14|.|TRBJ2-7|.
TGTGCCAGCAGCCAGGGGAACTCCTACGAGCAGTACTTC
CASSQGNSYEQYF
>TRBV5-5|.|TRBJ2-7|TRBD2
TGTGCCAGCAGCGTTCTAGCGGGAGCGGCCTCCTACGAGCAGTACTTC
CASSVLAGAASYEQYF
>TRBV10-3|few|TRBJ1-3|TRBD1
TGTGCCATCAGTGAGATAGGACAGGGTGCTCGAAACACCATATATTTT
CAISEIGQGARNTIYF
>TRBV6-5|.|TRBJ1-1|.
TGTGCCAGCGACGACTTGGGAGGGTTTGGGTCTGAAGCTTTCTTT
CASDDLGGFGSEAFF
>TRBV5-4|once|TRBJ1-4|.
TGTGCCAGCAGCTCTTTCGACGGGGGAAAACTGTTTTTT
CASSSFDGGKLFF
>TRBV5-1|few|TRBJ2-2|TRBD1
TGCGCCAGCAGCACCGGGACAGCCACCGGGGAGCTGTTTTTT
CASSTGTATGELFF
>TRBV19|.|TRBJ1-1|TRBD1
TGTGCCAGTAGTGTAGGGGACAGCGCCCCAATGAACACTGAAGCTTTCTTT
CASSVGDSAPMNTEAFF
>TRBV28|once|TRBJ2-7|.
TGTGCCAGCAGCGACTTACAAGGGGATCCTAGGGCGGGGATCTACGAGCAGTACTTC
CASSDLQGDPRAGIYEQYF
>TRBV12-2|.|TRBJ2-5|.
TGTGCAAGTCGCTATTACCCAACCATAGAAGAGACCCAGTACTTC
CASRYYPTIEETQYF
>TRBV7-2|.|TRBJ2-7|.
TGTGCCAGCAGCTATAGCTCCTACGAGCAGTACTTC
CASSYSSYEQYF
>TRBV5-1|.|TRBJ2-7|TRBD1
TGCGCCAGCAGCTTGGCCCCCGGGACAGGGGACCACGAGCAGTACTTC
CASSLAPGTGDHEQYF
>TRBV28|.|TRBJ1-2|TRBD1
TGTGCCAGCAGCCAGGGACAGTCGTTTAACTATGGCTACACCTTC
CASSQGQSFNYGYTF
>TRBV16|.|TRBJ1-5|TRBD1
TGTGCCAGCAGCCAAACGGGGACAGGGCGCAATCAGCCCCAGCATTTT
CASSQTGTGRNQPQHF
>TRBV19|.|TRBJ2-1|TRBD2
TGTGCCAGTAGTACCTCCGGGAGGGGTGAGCAGTTCTTC
CASSTSGRGEQFF
>TRBV11-1|once|TRBJ1-2|.
TGTGCCAGCAGCCCAGGGGCTGGCGGCTATGGCTACACCTTC
CASSPGAGGYGYTF
>TRBV30|.|TRBJ2-7|TRBD2
TGTGCCTGGAGGCCCGGGACTAGCGAGCACGAGCAGTACTTC
CAWRPGTSEHEQYF
>TRBV5-1|.|TRBJ1-2|.
TGCGCCAGCAGCTTTGACGGCAACTATGGCTACACCTTC
CASSFDGNYGYTF
>TRBV11-2|few|TRBJ2-1|.
TGTGCCAGCAGCTTATTCAATGAGCAGTTCTTC
CASSLFNEQFF
>TRBV28|once|TRBJ1-2|.
TGTGCCAGCACCGGCTTCCCGGGACAATCTATTTCACTTGCGGCCTTC
CASTGFPGQSISLAAF
>TRBV25-1|.|TRBJ2-1|.
TGTGCCAGCAGTTCAATAACGGGGGCCTACAATGAGCAGTTCTTC
CASSSITGAYNEQFF
>TRBV11-2|.|TRBJ2-1|.
TGTGCCAGCAGCTTCAACCAGGATAGCGGCGACAATGAGCAGTTCTTC
CASSFNQDSGDNEQFF
>TRBV4-1|once|TRBJ2-3|TRBD2
TGCGCCAGCAGCCAAGATCCCCGGACTAGCAGCACAGATACGCAGTATTTT
CASSQDPRTSSTDTQYF
>TRBV27|.|TRBJ1-1|.
TGTGCCAGCAGTCCCAACAGAGGACGAGAGAACACTGAAGCTTTCTTT
CASSPNRGRENTEAFF
>TRBV19|.|TRBJ2-5|.
TGTGCCAGTAGTAAGAGCTATTCAGGGTTGGAGACCCAGTACTTC
CASSKSYSGLETQYF
>TRBV10-2|.|TRBJ2-1|.
TGCGCCAGCAGTGAGAGTACTAGTAACAATGAGCAGTTCTTC
CASSESTSNNEQFF
>TRBV11-3|.|TRBJ2-7|TRBD2
TGTGCCAGCAGCTTAGTAGCGGGAGGTACTTACGAGCAGTACTTC
CASSLVAGGTYEQYF
>TRBV5-8|.|TRBJ1-3|.
TGTGCCCAAGCGCCGGGATTCGGTGGAAACACCATATATTTT
CAQAPGFGGNTIYF
>TRBV14|once|TRBJ2-5|.
TGTGCCAGCAGCCACTCCCCCCGGATTCAAGAGACCCAGTACTTC
CASSHSPRIQETQYF
>TRBV4-2|.|TRBJ1-2|TRBD1
TGTGCCAGCAGCCACCGGGACAGCCTGAGGGGCTACACCTTC
CASSHRDSLRGYTF
>TRBV30|.|TRBJ2-2|TRBD2
TGTGCCTGGAATTACGGACTAGCGGGGGAGCTGTTTTTT
CAWNYGLAGELFF
>TRBV12-5|.|TRBJ2-2|.
TGTGCTAGTGGTTTGAGTAACACCGGGGAGCTGTTTTTT
CASGLSNTGELFF
>TRBV9|.|TRBJ1-2|.
TGTGCCAGCAGCGTTTCGGGGCATGGCTACACCTTC
CASSVSGHGYTF
>TRBV15|.|TRBJ2-5|.
TGTGCCACCAGCGGACACCTAAACAGGGAAGAGACCCAGTACTTC
CATSGHLNREETQYF
>TRBV28|.|TRBJ2-6|.
TGTGCCAGCAGTTTTTTTGTTGATCTTTCTGGGGCCAACGTCCTGACTTTC
CASSFFVDLSGANVLTF
>TRBV7-8|once|TRBJ1-5|TRBD1
TGTGCCAGCAGTTTGGAACAGGGGGCAGGCAATCAGCCCCAGCATTTT
CASSLEQGAGNQPQHF
>TRBV11-2|many|TRBJ2-1|.
TGTGCCAGCAGCTCCCTCAGGGGGGCAGGGCACAATGAGCAGTTCTTC
CASSSLRGAGHNEQFF
>TRBV5-4|.|TRBJ2-2|TRBD2
TGTGCCAGCAGCTTGTTGCTAGCGGGAGGGAACACCGGGGAGCTGTTTTTT
CASSLLLAGGNTGELFF
>TRBV5-1|.|TRBJ2-1|.
TGCGCCAGCAGCTTGGACGGAATCCAATACAATGAGCAGTTCTTC
CASSLDGIQYNEQFF
>TRBV5-1|many|TRBJ2-3|TRBD1
TGCGCCAGCAGCTTAGGTCAGGGGGCTAGCACAGATACGCAGTATTTT
CASSLGQGASTDTQYF
>TRBV2|many|TRBJ2-7|.
TGTGCCAGCAGTGCAGTGTTATCCTACGAGCAGTACTTC
CASSAVLSYEQYF
>TRBV5-3|.|TRBJ2-5|.
TGTGCCAGAAGCTCCCTAATCCAAGAGACCCAGTACTTC
CARSSLIQETQYF
>TRBV5-4|.|TRBJ2-2|TRBD2
TGTGCCAGCAGCCACCGACTAGCGGCGAACACCGGGGAGCTGTTTTTT
CASSHRLAANTGELFF
>TRBV29-1|once|TRBJ2-2|.
TGCAGCGTTGATACCTCCAGCACCGGGGAGCTGTTTTTT
CSVDTSSTGELFF
>TRBV5-6|few|TRBJ2-3|.
TGTGCCAGCAGCTCGACTGTTTCAGATACGCAGTATTTT
CASSSTVSDTQYF
>TRBV15|.|TRBJ1-2|.
TGTGCCACCAGCAGAGATCACTATGGCTACACCTTC
CATSRDHYGYTF
>TRBV18|.|TRBJ1-5|.
TGTGCCAGCTCACCAGGGACGGGCCAGCCCCAGCATTTT
CASSPGTGQPQHF
>TRBV30|.|TRBJ2-1|TRBD2
TGTGCCTGGAGTTCACCTAGCGGGAGGGCCGTAACCTACAATGAGCAGTTCTTC
CAWSSPSGRAVTYNEQFF
>TRBV4-1|.|TRBJ2-1|.
TGCGCCAGCAGCCAAGCCGAAAGGTCGATAACCAATGAGCAGTTCTTC
CASSQAERSITNEQFF